This T cell receptor beta chain was sequenced during a study of breast tumors, draining lymph nodes, adjacent tissues. Study-wide results and caveats: Tumor repertoires ranked between lymph nodes and nontumor tissue in diversity, with V and J gene preferences. Luminal-like breast cancer showed significantly greater tumor-nontumor repertoire similarity than basal-like breast cancer did.

Samples came from axillary lymph nodes draining the breast cancer. Via MiXCR, TCRdb re-called the multiplex PCR reads, giving one row per CDR3 protein. This table has 250,000 or so distinct CDR3 sequences, roughly 31% appearing once. The sample holds many counts of this clonotype. As yet, its antigen is unknown. Germline V gene lookup returns CDR1 LNHDA and CDR2 SQIVND (reference sequence). This CDR3 has 14 residues. V shed 7 bases, J shed 5 bases, and the junction held 9 bases outside the gene matches. The TCR originated in a female donor with breast cancer. Some clones in this sample may be carry-over from other donors' samples. This chain connects TRBV19 to TRBJ2-3; the match to TRBD2 covers 7 bases. Sequencing was carried out using axillary lymph node tissue. CDR3 residues: CASTLGGGEDTQYF. CDR3 nucleotide sequence: TGTGCCAGTACCCTTGGGGGAGGGGAAGATACGCAGTATTTT.